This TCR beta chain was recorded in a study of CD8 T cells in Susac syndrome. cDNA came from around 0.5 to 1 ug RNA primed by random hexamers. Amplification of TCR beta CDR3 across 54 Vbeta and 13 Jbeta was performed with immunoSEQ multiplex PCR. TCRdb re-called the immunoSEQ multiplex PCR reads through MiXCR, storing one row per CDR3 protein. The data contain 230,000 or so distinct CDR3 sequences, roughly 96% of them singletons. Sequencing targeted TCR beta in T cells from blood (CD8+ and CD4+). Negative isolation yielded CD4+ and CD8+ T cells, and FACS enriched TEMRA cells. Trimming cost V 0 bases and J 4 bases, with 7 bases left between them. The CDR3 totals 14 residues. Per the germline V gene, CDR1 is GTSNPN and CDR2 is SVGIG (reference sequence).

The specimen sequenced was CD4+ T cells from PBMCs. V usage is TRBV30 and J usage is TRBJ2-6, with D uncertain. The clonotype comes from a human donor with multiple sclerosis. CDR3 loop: CAWSVPWGANVLTF. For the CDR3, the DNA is TGTGCCTGGAGTGTTCCCTGGGGGGCCAACGTCCTGACTTTC.